The 28 T cell receptor beta chains given below trace back to one sample, sequenced in a study of identical twins. TCRdb re-called the 5' RACE reads through MiXCR, storing one row per CDR3 protein. Of over 200,000 distinct CDR3 sequences listed, about 10% are singletons. The sequenced material came from memory T cells sorted from blood. The receptors stem from a man aged 45-60 years in good health.

This clonotype occurred a few times. This chain uses TRBV7-2 with TRBJ1-2; D uncertain. Deletions cut 4 bases from V and 2 bases from J, with 11 bases between. CDR1 and CDR2 from the germline V gene are SGHTA and FQGNSA. CDR3 length equals 14 residues. The CDR3 DNA reads TGTGCCAGCAGCTCTTCGGCGGAGAACTATGGCTACACCTTC. Translation: CASSSSAENYGYTF.

This sequence joins TRBV28 and TRBJ1-5; D is unresolved. The CDR3 covers 14 residues. V dropped 8 bases and J dropped 5 bases, with 16 bases sitting between them. Germline CDR1 reads MDHEN; CDR2 reads SYDVKM. In DNA, the CDR3 is TGTGCCAGCTATCAGTCTAACACGTATCAGCCCCAGCATTTT. This sequence encodes CASYQSNTYQPQHF.

This clonotype came up a few times. The chain links TRBV5-6 to TRBJ2-1, with D maybe TRBD1 (5 bases). Germline V CDR1 and CDR2: SGHDT, YYEEEE. V was cut by 1 base and J by 4 bases, with 18 bases left in between. CDR3 size: 17 residues. The CDR3 protein is CASSLIGAFAFYNEQFF. DNA for the CDR3: TGTGCCAGCAGCTTGATAGGGGCGTTCGCTTTTTACAATGAGCAGTTCTTC.

J is TRBJ1-1 and V is TRBV7-8; D is unclear. Germline CDR1 reads SGHVS; CDR2 reads FQNEAQ. V lost 0 bases, J lost 0 bases, and 8 bases lay in between. The CDR3 totals 15 residues. This CDR3 reads CASSLAFEMNTEAFF. CDR3 coding DNA: TGTGCCAGCAGCTTAGCTTTTGAGATGAACACTGAAGCTTTCTTT. Based on the CDR3 plus reference TRBV7-8 and TRBJ1-1, the full variable domain is GAGVSQSPRYKVAKRGQDVALRCDPISGHVSLFWYQQALGQGPEFLTYFQNEAQLDKSGLPSDRFFAERPEGSVSTLKIQRTQQEDSAVYLCASSLAFEMNTEAFFGQGTRLTVV.

In its sample, this clonotype was seen a few times. The V and J genes are TRBV7-3 and TRBJ2-1; D is unclear. CDR1 is SGHTA and CDR2 is FQGTGA in the germline V gene. There are 16 residues in the CDR3. The ends were cut back, 5 bases at V and 4 bases at J, with 18 bases in the middle. The CDR3 sequence: CASSRGENYLYNEQFF. CDR3 nucleotides: TGTGCCAGCAGCCGCGGCGAAAATTATTTATACAATGAGCAGTTCTTC.

This clonotype was detected only a few times. CDR3 region: CASSYSAEESSYNEQFF. CDR3 sequence (DNA): TGTGCCAGCAGTTACTCAGCCGAAGAAAGCTCCTACAATGAGCAGTTCTTC. V usage is TRBV6-5 and J usage is TRBJ2-1; no firm D call. Germline V gene sequence: CDR1 MNHEY, CDR2 SVGAGI. The CDR3 runs 17 residues. V lost 0 bases and J 0 bases, leaving 12 bases between the germline ends.

This chain links TRBV7-9 with TRBJ1-2; D is uncertain. The CDR3 spans 17 residues. Germline CDR1 and CDR2: SEHNR and FQNEAQ (reference sequence). With 5 bases removed from V and 4 bases from J, the gap between germline ends came to 23 bases. CDR3 amino acids: CASSQDLSNRISYGYTF. Here the CDR3 DNA reads TGTGCCAGCAGCCAGGACTTAAGCAACAGAATTAGCTATGGCTACACCTTC.

At least ten counts were recorded for this clonotype. The rearrangement joins TRBV15 to TRBJ2-2; TRBD2 matches 8 bases. The germline V gene encodes CDR1 LNHNV and CDR2 YYDKDF (reference sequence). The J segment lost 5 bases and the V segment lost 0 bases, leaving 5 bases of the junction unmatched. The CDR3 is 16 residues long. CDR3 region: CATSRDAAGGTGELFF. Written as DNA, the CDR3 is TGTGCCACCAGCAGAGACGCGGCGGGGGGAACCGGGGAGCTGTTTTTT.

The V call is TRBV12-3 or TRBV12-4, the J call TRBJ2-7; maybe TRBD2 (5 bases). V was clipped by 3 bases and J by 5 bases, with 11 bases between them. This CDR3 region has 13 residues. The CDR3 region has the DNA TGTGCCAGCAGTTTGTCGACTATCGACGAGCAGTACTTC. This translates into CASSLSTIDEQYF.

The J gene is TRBJ1-1, the V gene TRBV6-2 or TRBV6-3; D is perhaps TRBD1 (6 bases). Germline V gives CDR1 MNHEY, CDR2 SVGEGT. This CDR3 comprises 16 residues. V was pared by 5 bases and J by 0 bases, with 16 bases between. CDR3 sequence (DNA): TGTGCCAGCAGTCCTACAGGGTCCTCTATGAACACTGAAGCTTTCTTT. Its protein product is CASSPTGSSMNTEAFF.

CDR3 region: CASSSLVGQQKVTEAFF. The CDR3 region has the DNA TGTGCCAGCAGCTCCCTCGTTGGGCAGCAAAAGGTCACTGAAGCTTTCTTT. V usage is TRBV7-9 and J usage is TRBJ1-1; D gene uncertain. The CDR3 is 17 amino acids. Germline CDR1 SEHNR, CDR2 FQNEAQ (reference sequence). V was cut by 4 bases and J by 4 bases, with 22 bases left in between.

This clonotype was counted a few times. The chain is built from TRBV7-2 and TRBJ2-5; D is undetermined. From germline, CDR1 is SGHTA and CDR2 FQGNSA. CDR3 length: 11 amino acids. Between the trimmed V and J ends, which lost 6 bases and 9 bases, there was a span of 11 bases. CDR3 amino acids: CASSPNGPQYF. DNA for the CDR3: TGTGCCAGCAGTCCCAATGGACCCCAGTACTTC.

V usage is TRBV13 and J usage is TRBJ2-5; D might be TRBD1 (7 bases). Trimming took 5 bases from V and 5 from J, leaving 12 bases between them. Germline CDR1 and CDR2: PRHDT and FYEKMQ (reference sequence). This CDR3 contains 13 residues. This chain's CDR3 is CASSHPGGETQYF. CDR3 nucleotides: TGTGCCAGCAGCCACCCAGGGGGGGAGACCCAGTACTTC.

The chain recombines TRBV6-5 with TRBJ2-5, with TRBD1 as a possible D gene (6 bases). CDR1 and CDR2 from the germline V gene are MNHEY and SVGAGI. The CDR3 sequence is 14 residues long. The V end lost 4 bases, the J end lost 9 bases, and 18 bases lay between the germline ends. Here the CDR3 DNA reads TGTGCCAGCAGTTTGACAGGCGCGGTGGCTCCCCAGTACTTC. Its protein is CASSLTGAVAPQYF.

This clonotype came up many times. CDR3 region: CASSTTDTQYF. In nucleotides, the CDR3 is TGTGCCAGCAGTACCACAGATACGCAGTATTTT. The rearrangement uses TRBV5-6 and TRBJ2-3; D unclear. The V gene lost 5 bases and the J gene lost 2 bases, with 3 bases spanning the gap. The germline V gene has CDR1 SGHDT and CDR2 YYEEEE. This CDR3 is built from 11 residues.

The sample holds many counts of this clonotype. The chain carries TRBV12-3 or TRBV12-4 and TRBJ2-6; D is undetermined. The ends were cut back, 6 bases at V and 0 bases at J, with 9 bases in the middle. This CDR3 has 15 amino acids. The CDR3 loop reads CASRETTSGANVLTF. Here the CDR3 DNA reads TGTGCCAGCAGGGAAACAACCTCTGGGGCCAACGTCCTGACTTTC.

CDR3: CASSPQRARANEKLFF. The CDR3 coding sequence is TGTGCCAGCTCACCACAGCGGGCACGTGCTAATGAAAAACTGTTTTTT. This chain links TRBV18 with TRBJ1-4; no definite D call. The CDR3 has 16 residues. Germline V CDR1 and CDR2: KGHSH, LQKENI. V lost 1 base and J 3 bases, leaving 12 bases between the germline ends.

This clonotype was detected only a few times. CDR3 coding DNA: TGTGCCAGCAGCTCACCGACAGGGGTTGGCTACGAGCAGTACTTC. Residues: CASSSPTGVGYEQYF. V and J are TRBV7-2 and TRBJ2-7, with TRBD1 matching over 8 bases. The V and J ends lost 4 bases and 3 bases, in that order; junction bases with no gene match: 8. The CDR3 has 15 amino acids. The germline V gene encodes CDR1 SGHTA and CDR2 FQGNSA.

The DNA of the CDR3 is TGTGCCAGCAGCCCGACCAGGGTAGATTACGAGCAGTACTTC. Translating it yields CASSPTRVDYEQYF. V gene TRBV11-2 combines with J gene TRBJ2-7, with D possibly TRBD1 on 5 matching bases. The CDR3 spans 14 residues. V lost 5 bases to trimming and J lost 4 bases, with 15 bases between them. CDR1 SGHAT and CDR2 FQNNGV come from the germline V gene.

This clonotype was counted many times. This sequence joins TRBV6-1 and TRBJ1-1; D is unclear. Trimming took 2 bases from V and 3 from J, leaving 13 bases between them. This CDR3 is built from 15 residues. CDR1 is MNHNS and CDR2 is SASEGT in the germline V gene. CDR3: CASSEIALGDTEAFF. CDR3 nucleotide sequence: TGTGCCAGCAGTGAAATCGCGCTTGGGGACACTGAAGCTTTCTTT.

This clonotype was seen a handful of times. The chain links TRBV4-1 to TRBJ2-2; D unresolved. Germline CDR1 MGHRA, CDR2 YSYEKL. Trimming left V 4 bases short and J 3 bases short, with 12 bases between. The CDR3 has 15 residues. This CDR3 is CASSRQESDTGELFF. DNA of the CDR3: TGCGCCAGCAGCCGCCAAGAGTCAGACACCGGGGAGCTGTTTTTT.

This clonotype occurred many times. The V call is TRBV12-3 or TRBV12-4, the J call TRBJ1-1, with 9 bases lining up with TRBD1. The V gene end was trimmed by 2 bases and the J gene end by 2 bases; junction bases not matched to a gene: 9. The CDR3 runs 17 residues. The chain's CDR3 is CASSLSFTGGFNTEAFF. The DNA for the CDR3 is TGTGCCAGCAGTTTATCTTTTACAGGGGGCTTTAACACTGAAGCTTTCTTT.

This rearrangement joins TRBV10-2 to TRBJ2-6; 8 bases map to TRBD1. J gave up 0 bases and V 3 bases, and 4 bases lay outside the gene matches. The CDR3 runs to 17 residues. Germline V lookup: CDR1 WSHSY, CDR2 SAAADI. CDR3 residues: CASSDGTGGSGANVLTF. In DNA, the CDR3 is TGCGCCAGCAGTGATGGGACAGGTGGCTCTGGGGCCAACGTCCTGACTTTC.

In regard to this clonotype: This may arise from a read error, as a much more abundant clone is one base away. The V call is TRBV7-9, the J call TRBJ2-2; D unclear. V lost 5 bases to trimming and J lost 6 bases, with 16 bases between them. From germline, CDR1 is SEHNR and CDR2 FQNEAQ (reference sequence). CDR3 length: 15 amino acids. DNA of the CDR3: TGTGCCAGCAGCCCCCGTCGACGGAGACCCGGGGAGCTGTTTTTT. This gives the protein CASSPRRRRPGELFF. The full variable domain, its missing parts supplied by reference TRBV7-9 and TRBJ2-2, is DTGVSQNPRHKITKRGQNVTFRCDPISEHNRLYWYRQTLGQGPEFLTYFQNEAQLEKSRLLSDRFSAERPKGSFSTLEIQRTEQGDSAMYLCASSPRRRRPGELFFGEGSRLTVL.

This clonotype occurred many times. The V call is TRBV10-2, the J call TRBJ2-5, with TRBD2 matching 13 bases. V was pared by 7 bases and J by 10 bases, with 9 bases of the junction left unmatched. Germline V gene sequence: CDR1 WSHSY, CDR2 SAAADI. CDR3 length: 14 residues. In nucleotides, the CDR3 is TGCGCCAGCACCCCCGGGACTAGCGGGATGGTCCAGTACTTC. It specifies CASTPGTSGMVQYF.

This clonotype was seen only a few times. This rearrangement joins TRBV29-1 to TRBJ1-2; a possible D gene is TRBD1 (5 bases). The CDR3 runs 11 residues. Germline assignment: CDR1 SQVTM and CDR2 ANQGSEA. V lost 6 bases and J lost 3, with 8 bases in between. The CDR3 nucleotides are TGCAGCGTCGGGGGGGACTATGGCTACACCTTC. The encoded protein is CSVGGDYGYTF. Full variable domain (missing parts from reference TRBV29-1 and TRBJ1-2): SAVISQKPSRDICQRGTSLTIQCQVDSQVTMMFWYRQQPGQSLTLIATANQGSEATYESGFVIDKFPISRPNLTFSTLTVSNMSPEDSSIYLCSVGGDYGYTFGSGTRLTVV.

This clonotype was counted only a few times. This chain joins TRBV5-8 and TRBJ1-2, with D possibly matching TRBD1 (6 bases). CDR3 length: 15 amino acids. V shed 2 bases and J shed 2 bases, with 13 bases lying between them. Per germline, CDR1 SGHTS and CDR2 YDEGEE. In DNA, the CDR3 is TGTGCCAGCAGCTTACCCGGGACAAGGAACTATGGCTACACCTTC. This sequence encodes CASSLPGTRNYGYTF.

This clonotype was detected ten times or more. J is TRBJ2-5 and V is TRBV28; TRBD1 aligns across 8 bases. Germline values: CDR1 MDHEN, CDR2 SYDVKM. The CDR3 contains 14 residues. J lost 3 bases, V lost 5 bases, and 5 bases had no gene match. The CDR3 here is CASSKRQGKETQYF. CDR3 bases: TGTGCCAGCAGTAAAAGACAGGGGAAAGAGACCCAGTACTTC.